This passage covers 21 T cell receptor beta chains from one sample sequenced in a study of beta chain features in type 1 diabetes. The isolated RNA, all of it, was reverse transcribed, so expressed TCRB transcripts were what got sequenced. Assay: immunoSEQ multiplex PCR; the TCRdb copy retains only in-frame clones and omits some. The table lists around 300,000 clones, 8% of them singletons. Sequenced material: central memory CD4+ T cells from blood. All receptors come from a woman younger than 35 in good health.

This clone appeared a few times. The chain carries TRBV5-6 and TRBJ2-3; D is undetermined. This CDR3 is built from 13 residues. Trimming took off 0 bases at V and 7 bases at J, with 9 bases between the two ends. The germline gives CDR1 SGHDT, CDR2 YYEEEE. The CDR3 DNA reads TGTGCCAGCAGCTTGGGTCGGGCCCATACGCAGTATTTT. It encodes CASSLGRAHTQYF.

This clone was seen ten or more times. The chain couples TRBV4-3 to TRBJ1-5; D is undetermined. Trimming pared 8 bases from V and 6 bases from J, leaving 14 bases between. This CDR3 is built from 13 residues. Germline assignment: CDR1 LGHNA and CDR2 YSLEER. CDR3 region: CASGNSEGQPQHF. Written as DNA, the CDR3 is TGCGCCAGCGGAAACTCGGAAGGTCAGCCCCAGCATTTT.

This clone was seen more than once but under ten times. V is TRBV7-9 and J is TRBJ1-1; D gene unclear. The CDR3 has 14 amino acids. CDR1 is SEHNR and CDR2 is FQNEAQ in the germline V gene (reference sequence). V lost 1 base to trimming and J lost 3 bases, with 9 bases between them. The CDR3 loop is CASSLGRSDTEAFF. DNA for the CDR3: TGTGCCAGCAGCTTAGGCAGGTCGGACACTGAAGCTTTCTTT.

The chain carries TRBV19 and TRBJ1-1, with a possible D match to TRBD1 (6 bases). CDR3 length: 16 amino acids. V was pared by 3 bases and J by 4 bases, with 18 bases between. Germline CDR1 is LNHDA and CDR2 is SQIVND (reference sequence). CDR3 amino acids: CASSMSISQGGTEAFF. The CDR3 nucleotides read TGTGCCAGTAGTATGTCTATCTCACAGGGCGGCACTGAAGCTTTCTTT.

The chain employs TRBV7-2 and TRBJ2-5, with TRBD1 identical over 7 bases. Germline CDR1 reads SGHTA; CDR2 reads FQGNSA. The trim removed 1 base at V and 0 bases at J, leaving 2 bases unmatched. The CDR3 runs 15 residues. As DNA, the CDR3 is TGTGCCAGCAGCTTAGATAGGGGGCACCAAGAGACCCAGTACTTC. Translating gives CASSLDRGHQETQYF.

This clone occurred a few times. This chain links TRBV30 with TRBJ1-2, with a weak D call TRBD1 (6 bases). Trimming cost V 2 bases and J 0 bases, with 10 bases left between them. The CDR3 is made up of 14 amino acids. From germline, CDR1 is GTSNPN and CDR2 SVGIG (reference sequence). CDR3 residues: CAWSLGAANYGYTF. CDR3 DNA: TGTGCCTGGAGTCTGGGGGCCGCTAACTATGGCTACACCTTC.

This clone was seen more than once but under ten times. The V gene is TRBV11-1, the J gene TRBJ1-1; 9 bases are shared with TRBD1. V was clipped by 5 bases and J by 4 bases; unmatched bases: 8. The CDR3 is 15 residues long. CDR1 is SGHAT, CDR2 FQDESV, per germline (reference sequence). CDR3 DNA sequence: TGTGCCAGCAGCCCAAAACAGGGGGCGGTCACTGAAGCTTTCTTT. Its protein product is CASSPKQGAVTEAFF.

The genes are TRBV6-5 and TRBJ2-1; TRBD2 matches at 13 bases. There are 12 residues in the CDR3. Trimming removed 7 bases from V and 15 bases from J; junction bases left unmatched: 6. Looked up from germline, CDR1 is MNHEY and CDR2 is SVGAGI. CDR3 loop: CASTTSGGESFF. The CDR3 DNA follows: TGTGCCAGCACCACTAGCGGGGGGGAGTCGTTCTTC.

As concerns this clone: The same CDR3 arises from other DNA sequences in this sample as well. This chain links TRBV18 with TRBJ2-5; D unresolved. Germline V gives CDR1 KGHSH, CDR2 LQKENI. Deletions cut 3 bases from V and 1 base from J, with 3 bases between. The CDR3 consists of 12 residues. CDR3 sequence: CASSPSQETQYF. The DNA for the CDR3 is TGTGCCAGCTCACCCTCCCAAGAGACCCAGTACTTC.

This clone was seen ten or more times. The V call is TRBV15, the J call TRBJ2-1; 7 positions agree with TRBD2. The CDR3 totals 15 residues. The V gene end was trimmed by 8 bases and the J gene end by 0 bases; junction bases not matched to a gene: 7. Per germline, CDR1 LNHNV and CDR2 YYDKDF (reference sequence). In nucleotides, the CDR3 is TGTGCCACCTTGGGGCGGGGGAGCTCCTACAATGAGCAGTTCTTC. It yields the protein CATLGRGSSYNEQFF.

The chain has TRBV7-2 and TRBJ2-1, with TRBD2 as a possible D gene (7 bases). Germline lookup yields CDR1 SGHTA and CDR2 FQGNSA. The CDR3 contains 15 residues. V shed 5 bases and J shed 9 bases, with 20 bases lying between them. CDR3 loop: CASSTLGGAFGEQFF. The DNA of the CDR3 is TGTGCCAGCAGCACTCTAGGGGGGGCCTTTGGTGAGCAGTTCTTC.

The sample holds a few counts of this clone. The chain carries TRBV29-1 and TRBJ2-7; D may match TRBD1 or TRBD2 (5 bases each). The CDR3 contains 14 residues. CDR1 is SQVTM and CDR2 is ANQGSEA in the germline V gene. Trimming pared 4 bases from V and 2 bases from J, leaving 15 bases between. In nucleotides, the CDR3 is TGCAGCGTTGGGGGTCGGCAGGGACCCTACGAGCAGTACTTC. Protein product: CSVGGRQGPYEQYF.

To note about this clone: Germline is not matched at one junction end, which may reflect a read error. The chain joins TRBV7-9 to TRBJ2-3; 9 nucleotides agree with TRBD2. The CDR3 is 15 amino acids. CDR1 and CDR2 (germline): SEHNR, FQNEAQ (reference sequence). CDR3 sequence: CASSQGLAGQDTQYF. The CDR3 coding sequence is TGCGCCAGCAGCCAAGGGCTAGCGGGGCAAGATACGCAGTATTTT. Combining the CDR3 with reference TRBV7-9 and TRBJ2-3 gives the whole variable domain DTGVSQNPRHKITKRGQNVTFRCDPISEHNRLYWYRQTLGQGPEFLTYFQNEAQLEKSRLLSDRFSAERPKGSFSTLEIQRTEQGDSAMYLCASSQGLAGQDTQYFGPGTRLTVL.

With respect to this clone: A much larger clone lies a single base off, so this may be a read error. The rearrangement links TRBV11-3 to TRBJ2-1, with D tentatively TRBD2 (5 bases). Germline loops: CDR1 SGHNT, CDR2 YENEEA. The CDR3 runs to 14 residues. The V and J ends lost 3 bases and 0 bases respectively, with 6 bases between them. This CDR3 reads CASSLGSSYNEQFF. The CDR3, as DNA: TGTGCCAGCAGCTTGGGGAGCTCCTACAATGAGCAGTTCTTC.

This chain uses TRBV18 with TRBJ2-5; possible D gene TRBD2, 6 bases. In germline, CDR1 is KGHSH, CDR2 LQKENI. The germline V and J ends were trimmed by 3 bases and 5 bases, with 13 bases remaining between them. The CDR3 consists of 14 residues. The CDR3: CASSPGSGGETQYF. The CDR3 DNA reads TGTGCCAGCTCACCGGGCTCAGGAGGGGAGACCCAGTACTTC.

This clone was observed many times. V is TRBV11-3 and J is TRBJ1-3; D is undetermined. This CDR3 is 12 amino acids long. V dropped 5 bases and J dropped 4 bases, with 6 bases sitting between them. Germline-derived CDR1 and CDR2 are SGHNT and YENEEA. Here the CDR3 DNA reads TGTGCCAGCAGCATGACAGGAAACACCATATATTTT. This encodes CASSMTGNTIYF.

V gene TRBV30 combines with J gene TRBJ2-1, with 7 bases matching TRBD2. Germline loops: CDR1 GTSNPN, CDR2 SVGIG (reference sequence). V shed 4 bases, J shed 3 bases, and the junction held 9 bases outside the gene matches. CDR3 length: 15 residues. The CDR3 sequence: CAWTYGGNRYNEQFF. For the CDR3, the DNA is TGTGCCTGGACCTACGGGGGGAACCGCTACAATGAGCAGTTCTTC. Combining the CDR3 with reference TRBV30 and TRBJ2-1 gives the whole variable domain SQTIHQWPATLVQPVGSPLSLECTVEGTSNPNLYWYRQAAGRGLQLLFYSVGIGQISSEVPQNLSASRPQDRQFILSSKKLLLSDSGFYLCAWTYGGNRYNEQFFGPGTRLTVL.

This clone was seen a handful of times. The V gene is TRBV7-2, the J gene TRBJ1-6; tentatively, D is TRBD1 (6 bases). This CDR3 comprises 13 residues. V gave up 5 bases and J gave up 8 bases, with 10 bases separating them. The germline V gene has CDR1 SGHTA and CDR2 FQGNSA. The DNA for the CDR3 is TGTGCCAGCAGCCCCCGACAGGATTCACCCCTCCACTTT. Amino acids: CASSPRQDSPLHF.

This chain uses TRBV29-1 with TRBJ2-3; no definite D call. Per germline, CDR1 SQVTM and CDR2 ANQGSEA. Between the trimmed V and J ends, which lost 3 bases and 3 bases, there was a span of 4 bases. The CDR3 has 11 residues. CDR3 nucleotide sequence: TGCAGCGTTGATGTTACAGATACGCAGTATTTT. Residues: CSVDVTDTQYF.

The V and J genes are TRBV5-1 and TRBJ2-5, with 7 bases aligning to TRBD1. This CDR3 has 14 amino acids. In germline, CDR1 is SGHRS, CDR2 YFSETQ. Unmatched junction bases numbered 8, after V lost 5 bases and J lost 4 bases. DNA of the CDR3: TGCGCCAGCAGTCACGGAAGGGGGCTAGAGACCCAGTACTTC. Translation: CASSHGRGLETQYF.

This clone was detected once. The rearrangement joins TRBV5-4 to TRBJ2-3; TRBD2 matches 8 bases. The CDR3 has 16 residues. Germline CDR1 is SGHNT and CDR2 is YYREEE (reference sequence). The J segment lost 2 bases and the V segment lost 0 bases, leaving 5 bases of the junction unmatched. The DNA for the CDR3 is TGTGCCAGCAGCTTGGTGACTAGCGTGGTCACAGATACGCAGTATTTT. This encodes CASSLVTSVVTDTQYF.